Following are 28 T cell receptor beta chains from one sample sequenced in a study of shared clonotypes between healthy human individuals. Measured with immunoSEQ multiplex PCR; TCRdb has only the in-frame clones, and not every one. The sample lists about 2.5 million clones, approximately 90% occurring once. Sequencing was done on a sample of naive CD4+ T cells from PBMCs. The subset here: CD45RA+ positively selected. These TCRs come from a man aged 18-30 years in good health. Some clones in this sample may be carry-over from other donors' samples.

The chain couples TRBV27 to TRBJ2-3; TRBD1 matches at 7 bases. Germline V gene data show CDR1 as MNHEY and CDR2 as SMNVEV (reference sequence). V dropped 6 bases and J dropped 2; count of bases not matched to a gene: 8. CDR3 length equals 15 residues. CDR3 protein: CASSPGTASTDTQYF. The CDR3 DNA reads as TGTGCCAGCAGCCCCGGGACAGCCTCCACAGATACGCAGTATTTT.

This chain joins TRBV9 and TRBJ2-3; no clear D gene. Germline CDR1 SGDLS, CDR2 YYNGEE. The CDR3 has 15 amino acids. V was clipped by 4 bases and J by 4 bases, with 16 bases between them. The CDR3 DNA follows: TGTGCCAGCAGCCCCCGTGGAGCGCCGGCAGATACGCAGTATTTT. Protein product: CASSPRGAPADTQYF.

This clone was picked up a small number of times. V and J are TRBV4-1 and TRBJ1-1; D ambiguous. Per germline, CDR1 MGHRA and CDR2 YSYEKL. This CDR3 region has 14 residues. Trimming left V 2 bases short and J 4 bases short, with 11 bases between. The DNA of the CDR3 is TGCGCCAGCAGCCAATTCTCCCGGTCCACTGAAGCTTTCTTT. Protein product: CASSQFSRSTEAFF.

The rearrangement links TRBV19 to TRBJ1-2; D may be TRBD1 (5 bases). This CDR3 is 15 amino acids long. Trimming cost V 5 bases and J 2 bases, with 15 bases left between them. Germline values: CDR1 LNHDA, CDR2 SQIVND (reference sequence). The CDR3 DNA is TGTGCCAGTAGTGTATCAGGGACTGACAACTATGGCTACACCTTC. Translation: CASSVSGTDNYGYTF.

This rearrangement joins TRBV27 to TRBJ1-1; 9 nucleotides align to TRBD1. The CDR3 spans 14 residues. V shed 7 bases and J 1 base; nucleotides not matched to a gene: 4. Germline assignment: CDR1 MNHEY and CDR2 SMNVEV (reference sequence). As DNA, the CDR3 is TGTGCCAGCATTAGGGACAGGGCGAACACTGAAGCTTTCTTT. As protein: CASIRDRANTEAFF.

The V gene is TRBV27, the J gene TRBJ2-7, with 9 positions matching TRBD1. V lost 3 bases, J lost 6 bases, and 6 bases stayed unmatched. Germline lookup yields CDR1 MNHEY and CDR2 SMNVEV (reference sequence). The CDR3 is 14 amino acids. CDR3 protein: CASSFGTGPSEQYF. The CDR3 region has the DNA TGTGCCAGCAGTTTTGGGACAGGGCCCTCCGAGCAGTACTTC.

The rearrangement links TRBV27 to TRBJ2-2; no clear D. Trimming stripped 3 bases from V and 0 bases from J, with 14 bases between. This CDR3 has 17 residues. Germline values: CDR1 MNHEY, CDR2 SMNVEV (reference sequence). The CDR3 here is CASSFQSVLPNTGELFF. The CDR3 DNA follows: TGTGCCAGCAGTTTTCAGTCTGTCCTCCCGAACACCGGGGAGCTGTTTTTT.

The V call is TRBV5-1, the J call TRBJ1-1, with D unclear. V was shortened by 4 bases and J by 2 bases, with 15 bases between the two germline ends. From germline, CDR1 is SGHRS and CDR2 YFSETQ. The CDR3 loop spans 15 amino acids. The CDR3 coding sequence is TGCGCCAGCAGCGTCATACTGGAGGCCAACACTGAAGCTTTCTTT. It yields the protein CASSVILEANTEAFF. Full variable domain (missing parts from reference TRBV5-1 and TRBJ1-1): KAGVTQTPRYLIKTRGQQVTLSCSPISGHRSVSWYQQTPGQGLQFLFEYFSETQRNKGNFPGRFSGRQFSNSRSEMNVSTLELGDSALYLCASSVILEANTEAFFGQGTRLTVV.

The CDR3 region has the DNA TGCGCCAGCAGCTTGGTGGGAACAACTGGAAACACCATATATTTT. Protein product: CASSLVGTTGNTIYF. V usage is TRBV5-1 and J usage is TRBJ1-3; D not resolved. Germline lookup yields CDR1 SGHRS and CDR2 YFSETQ. This CDR3 contains 15 residues. V lost 0 bases, J lost 2 bases, and 9 bases lay in between.

The chain is built from TRBV5-1 and TRBJ1-4; D is undetermined. The CDR3 has 12 residues. Per germline, CDR1 SGHRS and CDR2 YFSETQ. V was trimmed by 8 bases and J by 8 bases, leaving 13 bases between them. CDR3 region: CASLGIGEKLFF. In nucleotides, the CDR3 is TGCGCCAGTCTCGGTATCGGGGAAAAACTGTTTTTT.

This clone was counted between two and nine times. This chain joins TRBV29-1 and TRBJ1-1; D ambiguous. The CDR3 spans 11 residues. CDR1 SQVTM and CDR2 ANQGSEA come from the germline V gene. Trimming pared 2 bases from V and 2 bases from J, leaving 3 bases between. The CDR3 DNA is TGCAGCGTTGAACACAACACTGAAGCTTTCTTT. Translated, it gives CSVEHNTEAFF.

The V call is TRBV5-1, the J call TRBJ2-1; 12 bases match TRBD2. Germline loops: CDR1 SGHRS, CDR2 YFSETQ. Unmatched junction bases numbered 7, after V lost 6 bases and J lost 9 bases. The CDR3 runs 14 residues. For the CDR3, the DNA is TGCGCCAGCAAAGGGCTAGCGGGAGGGGGTGAGCAGTTCTTC. It encodes CASKGLAGGGEQFF.

The chain recombines TRBV15 with TRBJ2-1; D is unresolved. The CDR3 extends over 14 amino acids. Trimming took off 3 bases at V and 5 bases at J, with 11 bases between the two ends. Germline V gene sequence: CDR1 LNHNV, CDR2 YYDKDF (reference sequence). CDR3 region: CATSRGIGNNEQFF. For the CDR3, the DNA is TGTGCCACCAGCAGGGGCATAGGAAACAATGAGCAGTTCTTC.

J is TRBJ1-2 and V is TRBV28, with D unresolved. The length of the CDR3 is 13 residues. V shed 3 bases and J shed 4 bases, with 9 bases lying between them. Germline loops: CDR1 MDHEN, CDR2 SYDVKM. In nucleotides, the CDR3 is TGTGCCAGCAGTTTTGCAGGCACCTATGGCTACACCTTC. Its protein is CASSFAGTYGYTF.

The CDR3 DNA sequence: TGTGCCAGCTCACGGGGACTAGCGGGCCAAGAGACCCAGTACTTC. It translates to CASSRGLAGQETQYF. V is TRBV18 and J is TRBJ2-5, with 12 bases fitting TRBD2. CDR3 size: 15 residues. Germline loops: CDR1 KGHSH, CDR2 LQKENI. V dropped 4 bases and J dropped 1; count of bases not matched to a gene: 1.

This rearrangement joins TRBV6-4 to TRBJ1-5; no reliable D call. The germline V gene encodes CDR1 MRHNA and CDR2 SNTAGT. The CDR3 runs to 13 residues. V was clipped by 6 bases and J by 1 base, with 7 bases between them. The CDR3: CASRPPSNQPQHF. As DNA, the CDR3 is TGTGCCAGCAGACCCCCCAGCAATCAGCCCCAGCATTTT.

The chain joins TRBV5-4 to TRBJ2-7; 10 bases fit TRBD1. Germline CDR1 and CDR2: SGHNT and YYREEE (reference sequence). The CDR3 has 15 amino acids. V gave up 1 base and J gave up 3 bases; unmatched junction bases: 4. The CDR3 loop reads CASSLRDRGHYEQYF. CDR3 nucleotides: TGTGCCAGCAGCTTGAGAGACAGGGGGCACTACGAGCAGTACTTC.

The V gene is TRBV28, the J gene TRBJ2-6; D is undetermined. Trimming removed 2 bases from V and 0 bases from J, with 11 bases in between. CDR1 is MDHEN, CDR2 SYDVKM, per germline. This CDR3 contains 17 residues. The CDR3 bases are TGTGCCAGCAGTTTAAGGTCGCGGATCTCTGGGGCCAACGTCCTGACTTTC. Its protein is CASSLRSRISGANVLTF.

V usage is TRBV5-1 and J usage is TRBJ1-2; 8 nucleotides match TRBD1. Unmatched junction bases numbered 11, after V lost 3 bases and J lost 4 bases. The CDR3 is made up of 16 amino acids. CDR1 is SGHRS, CDR2 YFSETQ, per germline. Here the CDR3 reads CASSWGPLQGVYGYTF. The CDR3 DNA reads as TGCGCCAGCAGCTGGGGCCCTTTACAGGGGGTCTATGGCTACACCTTC. Using reference TRBV5-1 and TRBJ1-2 for the parts outside the CDR3, the full variable domain is KAGVTQTPRYLIKTRGQQVTLSCSPISGHRSVSWYQQTPGQGLQFLFEYFSETQRNKGNFPGRFSGRQFSNSRSEMNVSTLELGDSALYLCASSWGPLQGVYGYTFGSGTRLTVV.

This chain links TRBV9 with TRBJ2-1, with TRBD2 matching over 8 bases. CDR3 length: 11 amino acids. Trimming at V came to 3 bases and at J to 15 bases, leaving 5 bases not matched to a gene. CDR1 is SGDLS and CDR2 is YYNGEE in the germline V gene. The CDR3 DNA sequence: TGTGCCAGCAGCGGAAGCGGGAGTCCGTTCTTC. It yields the protein CASSGSGSPFF.

The chain couples TRBV5-1 to TRBJ2-7, with TRBD2 matching over 13 bases. The J segment lost 0 bases and the V segment lost 4 bases, leaving 4 bases of the junction unmatched. This CDR3 region has 16 residues. Germline V CDR1 and CDR2: SGHRS, YFSETQ. The CDR3 DNA follows: TGCGCCAGCAGCGAGGGACTAGCGGGATTCTCCTACGAGCAGTACTTC. This encodes CASSEGLAGFSYEQYF.

V is TRBV9 and J is TRBJ2-5; 7 bases align to TRBD2. V lost 0 bases, J lost 7 bases, and 6 bases stayed unmatched. Germline loops: CDR1 SGDLS, CDR2 YYNGEE. The CDR3 has 14 residues. The CDR3 bases are TGTGCCAGCAGCGTAGGTGGGCGGGAGAGGACCCAGTACTTC. It encodes CASSVGGRERTQYF.

A remark on this clone: Other DNA sequences from this sample encode an identical CDR3 as well. The rearrangement uses TRBV5-6 and TRBJ2-1, with D unresolved. Germline lookup yields CDR1 SGHDT and CDR2 YYEEEE. Trimming pared 0 bases from V and 9 bases from J, leaving 4 bases between. This CDR3 has 11 residues. DNA for the CDR3: TGTGCCAGCAGCTTGGGGCGTGAGCAGTTCTTC. Its translation is CASSLGREQFF.

This clone was detected a few times. The chain couples TRBV28 to TRBJ1-2; D may be TRBD1 (6 bases). CDR1 MDHEN and CDR2 SYDVKM come from the germline V gene. The CDR3 sequence is 13 residues long. With 3 bases removed from V and 6 bases from J, the gap between germline ends came to 11 bases. The CDR3 here is CASSFRAGDGYTF. The DNA of the CDR3 is TGTGCCAGCAGTTTCCGGGCAGGGGATGGCTACACCTTC.

The V gene is TRBV11-2, the J gene TRBJ2-7; possibly TRBD2 for D (6 bases). The V and J ends lost 2 bases and 7 bases respectively, with 21 bases between them. The CDR3 loop spans 16 amino acids. The germline gives CDR1 SGHAT, CDR2 FQNNGV. CDR3 in DNA: TGTGCCAGCAGCTTAAGCCGAGGGGACTCTTTTTTTGAGCAGTACTTC. Residues: CASSLSRGDSFFEQYF.

V gene TRBV18 combines with J gene TRBJ2-5; 10 positions agree with TRBD2. The CDR3 is made up of 17 amino acids. Germline V gene sequence: CDR1 KGHSH, CDR2 LQKENI. J lost 1 base, V lost 3 bases, and 8 bases had no gene match. DNA of the CDR3: TGTGCCAGCTCACCGAGGTCTACTAGCGGGACCCAAGAGACCCAGTACTTC. Its translation: CASSPRSTSGTQETQYF.

The chain has TRBV10-3 and TRBJ1-1; TRBD1 matches at 9 bases. The trim removed 9 bases at V and 1 base at J, leaving 6 bases unmatched. This CDR3 is 14 amino acids long. Germline V gene data show CDR1 as ENHRY and CDR2 as SYGVKD. CDR3 amino acids: CAISRTGENTEAFF. Here the CDR3 DNA reads TGTGCCATTAGCCGGACAGGGGAGAACACTGAAGCTTTCTTT.

This chain joins TRBV2 and TRBJ1-5; D is ambiguous. Between the trimmed V and J ends, which lost 3 bases and 5 bases, there was a span of 11 bases. Germline values: CDR1 SNHLY, CDR2 FYNNEI. This CDR3 spans 14 amino acids. CDR3 coding DNA: TGTGCCAGCAGTGAGACAAACGACTATCAGCCCCAGCATTTT. This sequence encodes CASSETNDYQPQHF.